Listed here are 27 T cell receptor beta chains from one sample, sequenced in a study of blood T cell repertoires in COVID-19. The assay was immunoSEQ multiplex PCR, and TCRdb's table has in-frame clones only and misses some. The sample yields 25,000 to 35,000 clones, 60% to 80% seen once. What was sequenced was peripheral blood. Receptor source: a boy between 2 and 10 years old with active or convalescent COVID-19.

The chain recombines TRBV19 with TRBJ1-4; no definite D call. Germline V gene sequence: CDR1 LNHDA, CDR2 SQIVND (reference sequence). The germline V and J ends were trimmed by 3 bases and 4 bases, with 9 bases remaining between them. CDR3 length equals 14 residues. The CDR3 nucleotides are TGTGCCAGTAGTATGGGCAGCTTTAATGAAAAACTGTTTTTT. It translates to CASSMGSFNEKLFF.

The CDR3 DNA reads TGCGCCAGCAGCCAAGCCCCAATCGGGATGAACACTGAAGCTTTCTTT. This encodes CASSQAPIGMNTEAFF. The chain employs TRBV4-1 and TRBJ1-1; D is unclear. Germline V CDR1 and CDR2: MGHRA, YSYEKL. V was cut by 1 base and J by 0 bases, with 12 bases left in between. This CDR3 has 16 amino acids.

V usage is TRBV6-5 and J usage is TRBJ2-5, with D perhaps matching TRBD1 (6 bases). This CDR3 region has 12 residues. Trimming took off 10 bases at V and 7 bases at J, with 16 bases between the two ends. Germline V gene lookup returns CDR1 MNHEY and CDR2 SVGAGI. The CDR3 spells CATGTGPGTQYF. The CDR3, as DNA: TGTGCCACCGGAACAGGGCCCGGGACCCAGTACTTC.

This rearrangement joins TRBV18 to TRBJ1-1, with D perhaps TRBD1 (5 bases). CDR1 and CDR2 from the germline V gene are KGHSH and LQKENI. Trimming took off 5 bases at V and 5 bases at J, with 12 bases between the two ends. This CDR3 spans 13 amino acids. The CDR3 spells CASSAHGGTEAFF. The CDR3 nucleotides are TGTGCCAGCTCAGCTCATGGGGGGACTGAAGCTTTCTTT. Looking up the rest from reference TRBV18 and TRBJ1-1 gives the full variable domain: NAGVMQNPRHLVRRRGQEARLRCSPMKGHSHVYWYRQLPEEGLKFMVYLQKENIIDESGMPKERFSAEFPKEGPSILRIQQVVRGDSAAYFCASSAHGGTEAFFGQGTRLTVV.

This clone was found once. The V call is TRBV19, the J call TRBJ2-2, with TRBD2 matching 10 bases. The CDR3 spans 15 residues. V gave up 9 bases and J gave up 2 bases; unmatched junction bases: 6. Germline V gene data show CDR1 as LNHDA and CDR2 as SQIVND (reference sequence). CDR3 DNA sequence: TGTGCCAGCTCCGGACTAGCGGATAACACCGGGGAGCTGTTTTTT. Its translation: CASSGLADNTGELFF.

CDR3 in amino acids: CASSLGRPSGKSEQYF. The DNA for the CDR3 is TGTGCCAGCAGCTTAGGACGGCCTAGCGGGAAGTCCGAGCAGTACTTC. The J gene is TRBJ2-7, the V gene TRBV11-2, with 9 bases that match TRBD2. Germline V gene sequence: CDR1 SGHAT, CDR2 FQNNGV. V trimming: 1 base; J trimming: 6 bases; junction bases outside the gene matches: 10. CDR3 length: 16 amino acids.

V gene TRBV25-1 combines with J gene TRBJ1-6, with 8 bases that match TRBD1. There are 14 residues in the CDR3. V shed 6 bases and J 7 bases; nucleotides not matched to a gene: 5. Per the germline V gene, CDR1 is MGHDK and CDR2 is SYGVNS. The CDR3 sequence is CASRQTGENSPLHF. The CDR3 DNA reads TGTGCCAGCAGACAGACAGGGGAAAATTCACCCCTCCACTTT.

The gene calls are TRBV6-6 and TRBJ1-2; D gene ambiguous. The CDR3 length is 10 residues. Trimming removed 5 bases from V and 8 bases from J, with 6 bases in between. Germline CDR1 reads MNHNY; CDR2 reads SVGAGI (reference sequence). Written as DNA, the CDR3 is TGTGCCAGCAGTCAACAAGGCTACACCTTC. It specifies CASSQQGYTF.

The chain recombines TRBV28 with TRBJ2-7; D is undetermined. Trimming took 7 bases from V and 4 from J, leaving 8 bases between them. CDR3 length: 11 amino acids. Germline loops: CDR1 MDHEN, CDR2 SYDVKM. CDR3 protein: CASNSAYEQYF. The CDR3 DNA is TGTGCCAGCAACTCCGCGTACGAGCAGTACTTC.

This clone was found a few times. The chain uses TRBV7-2 and TRBJ2-3, with 10 bases lining up with TRBD2. Per the germline V gene, CDR1 is SGHTA and CDR2 is FQGNSA. After removal of 4 bases from V and 2 bases from J, the junction contained 6 bases not matched to a gene. The CDR3 covers 16 residues. CDR3 nucleotides: TGTGCCAGCAGCTCCATCGGGACTAGCGACACAGATACGCAGTATTTT. Protein product: CASSSIGTSDTDTQYF.

This chain connects TRBV30 to TRBJ2-1; 7 bases fit TRBD2. Germline lookup yields CDR1 GTSNPN and CDR2 SVGIG (reference sequence). This CDR3 has 14 amino acids. The V gene end was trimmed by 3 bases and the J gene end by 7 bases; junction bases not matched to a gene: 9. This CDR3 reads CAWSLGTIGNEQFF. DNA for the CDR3: TGTGCCTGGAGCCTCGGGACTATTGGTAATGAGCAGTTCTTC. The variable domain in full, completed from reference TRBV30 and TRBJ2-1, reads SQTIHQWPATLVQPVGSPLSLECTVEGTSNPNLYWYRQAAGRGLQLLFYSVGIGQISSEVPQNLSASRPQDRQFILSSKKLLLSDSGFYLCAWSLGTIGNEQFFGPGTRLTVL.

The CDR3, as DNA: TGTGCCAGCAGCCCCAGTCCCGGGACAATAATGAACACTGAAGCTTTCTTT. Encoded protein: CASSPSPGTIMNTEAFF. The chain carries TRBV5-5 and TRBJ1-1; TRBD1 is a possible D gene (6 bases). The CDR3 is 17 amino acids. V lost 4 bases and J 0 bases, leaving 19 bases between the germline ends. The germline CDR1 and CDR2 sequences are SGHKS and YYEKEE (reference sequence).

This rearrangement joins TRBV5-6 to TRBJ1-3; D call uncertain. The CDR3 totals 16 residues. The germline V gene has CDR1 SGHDT and CDR2 YYEEEE. The V gene lost 6 bases and the J gene lost 6 bases, with 22 bases spanning the gap. The CDR3 is CASNSLGSDVENTIYF. CDR3 in DNA: TGTGCCAGCAACTCCTTAGGGAGTGATGTCGAAAACACCATATATTTT.

This chain links TRBV18 with TRBJ2-7, with TRBD1 matching over 10 bases. Germline-derived CDR1 and CDR2 are KGHSH and LQKENI. V dropped 8 bases and J dropped 2; count of bases not matched to a gene: 3. This CDR3 has 13 residues. The DNA of the CDR3 is TGTGCCAGCCCAGACAGGGGGCCCTACGAGCAGTACGTC. Translating gives CASPDRGPYEQYV.

This clone was found a few times. V and J are TRBV5-1 and TRBJ2-2, with 14 bases lining up with TRBD2. The germline CDR1 and CDR2 sequences are SGHRS and YFSETQ. J was trimmed by 3 bases and V by 4 bases; bases with no gene match: 5. The CDR3 totals 17 residues. CDR3 sequence (DNA): TGCGCCAGCAGCATGGGACTAGCGGGGGCCTACACCGGGGAGCTGTTTTTT. This encodes CASSMGLAGAYTGELFF. Full variable domain (missing parts from reference TRBV5-1 and TRBJ2-2): KAGVTQTPRYLIKTRGQQVTLSCSPISGHRSVSWYQQTPGQGLQFLFEYFSETQRNKGNFPGRFSGRQFSNSRSEMNVSTLELGDSALYLCASSMGLAGAYTGELFFGEGSRLTVL.

This clone was seen once. This chain uses TRBV4-1 with TRBJ2-5; 7 bases line up with TRBD1. Germline assignment: CDR1 MGHRA and CDR2 YSYEKL. The length of the CDR3 is 15 residues. The trim removed 4 bases at V and 1 base at J, leaving 6 bases unmatched. CDR3 in DNA: TGCGCCAGCAGCCTCATAGGGACAGCCCAAGAGACCCAGTACTTC. This translates into CASSLIGTAQETQYF.

The chain couples TRBV7-2 to TRBJ1-6; D is unresolved. This CDR3 is built from 14 residues. Germline-derived CDR1 and CDR2 are SGHTA and FQGNSA. The V end lost 2 bases, the J end lost 10 bases, and 12 bases lay between the germline ends. The CDR3 protein is CASSLSQVNSPLHF. CDR3 DNA sequence: TGTGCCAGCAGCTTATCTCAGGTGAACTCACCCCTCCACTTT. Full variable domain (outside the CDR3, taken from reference TRBV7-2 and TRBJ1-6): GAGVSQSPSNKVTEKGKDVELRCDPISGHTALYWYRQSLGQGLEFLIYFQGNSAPDKSGLPSDRFSAERTGGSVSTLTIQRTQQEDSAVYLCASSLSQVNSPLHFGNGTRLTVT.

CDR3: CASSQSGQGNEKLFF. For the CDR3, the DNA is TGTGCCAGCAGCCAGTCGGGACAGGGAAATGAAAAACTGTTTTTT. V gene TRBV16 combines with J gene TRBJ1-4; 9 nucleotides match TRBD1. Germline CDR1 reads KGHSY; CDR2 reads FQNENV. V was pared by 3 bases and J by 5 bases, with 4 bases of the junction left unmatched. This CDR3 has 15 amino acids.

The chain uses TRBV30 and TRBJ2-1, with 12 bases matching TRBD2. Germline V gene data show CDR1 as GTSNPN and CDR2 as SVGIG (reference sequence). J lost 7 bases, V lost 2 bases, and 9 bases had no gene match. The CDR3 is 16 residues long. CDR3 DNA sequence: TGTGCCTGGAGTCGCCCGACTAGCGGGAGATGGAATGAGCAGTTCTTC. Translating gives CAWSRPTSGRWNEQFF.

The V call is TRBV5-1, the J call TRBJ1-1; 8 bases agree with TRBD1. This CDR3 comprises 18 residues. V lost 0 bases and J lost 1; bases outside the gene matches: 11. Per germline, CDR1 SGHRS and CDR2 YFSETQ. Here the CDR3 DNA reads TGCGCCAGCAGCTTGGCCGGGGTGCAGGGGGCCGGGAACACTGAAGCTTTCTTT. It codes for CASSLAGVQGAGNTEAFF.

The chain carries TRBV19 and TRBJ1-2; D remains unclear. This CDR3 contains 15 residues. Germline CDR1 and CDR2: LNHDA and SQIVND (reference sequence). V lost 6 bases and J lost 8, with 22 bases in between. For the CDR3, the DNA is TGTGCCAGTAGAACCCCGGGAGGAAGGAACTCCGGCTACACCTTC. As protein: CASRTPGGRNSGYTF.

The chain combines TRBV29-1 with TRBJ1-1; possibly TRBD1 for D (5 bases). Germline loops: CDR1 SQVTM, CDR2 ANQGSEA. This CDR3 is built from 14 residues. Between the trimmed V and J ends, which lost 3 bases and 0 bases, there was a span of 11 bases. CDR3 loop: CSVEEGYLNTEAFF. For the CDR3, the DNA is TGCAGCGTTGAGGAGGGGTATTTGAACACTGAAGCTTTCTTT.

The J gene is TRBJ2-3, the V gene TRBV4-3, with 8 bases fitting TRBD2. Germline V gene lookup returns CDR1 LGHNA and CDR2 YSLEER. Trimming cost V 0 bases and J 2 bases; bases outside gene matches: 7. The CDR3 contains 17 residues. The DNA of the CDR3 is TGCGCCAGCAGCCAAGATGGGGGTAGCGGGATCACAGATACGCAGTATTTT. Amino acids: CASSQDGGSGITDTQYF.

The chain carries TRBV7-9 and TRBJ1-2; possibly TRBD1 for D (5 bases). Trimming removed 5 bases at V and 8 bases at J, with 18 bases between. Germline V gives CDR1 SEHNR, CDR2 FQNEAQ (reference sequence). The CDR3 is 14 residues long. In nucleotides, the CDR3 is TGTGCCAGCAGCCTTGAGACAGCCCCCTGGGGCTACACCTTC. Translation gives CASSLETAPWGYTF.

This clone was counted between two and nine times. J is TRBJ2-1 and V is TRBV4-1; TRBD1 aligns across 7 bases. Germline V gives CDR1 MGHRA, CDR2 YSYEKL. V gave up 10 bases and J gave up 7 bases; unmatched junction bases: 7. The CDR3 extends over 12 amino acids. CDR3 region: CATGTVSNEQFF. The CDR3 nucleotides read TGCGCCACCGGGACAGTGTCTAATGAGCAGTTCTTC.

The genes are TRBV15 and TRBJ1-1; D is undetermined. The CDR3 extends over 15 amino acids. Germline V gene data show CDR1 as LNHNV and CDR2 as YYDKDF (reference sequence). V lost 0 bases and J 1 base, leaving 9 bases between the germline ends. CDR3 residues: CATSRDTLTNTEAFF. In DNA form, the CDR3 reads TGTGCCACCAGCAGAGATACGCTAACGAACACTGAAGCTTTCTTT. Based on the CDR3 plus reference TRBV15 and TRBJ1-1, the full variable domain is DAMVIQNPRYQVTQFGKPVTLSCSQTLNHNVMYWYQQKSSQAPKLLFHYYDKDFNNEADTPDNFQSRRPNTSFCFLDIRSPGLGDTAMYLCATSRDTLTNTEAFFGQGTRLTVV.

The chain is built from TRBV7-2 and TRBJ1-2; 9 bases are shared with TRBD1. From germline, CDR1 is SGHTA and CDR2 FQGNSA. With V trimmed by 2 bases and J by 3 bases, 7 bases remained unmatched. This CDR3 has 16 residues. CDR3 sequence: CASSLWRGQGDYGYTF. The DNA for the CDR3 is TGTGCCAGCAGCTTATGGCGGGGACAGGGAGACTATGGCTACACCTTC.